The clone carrying this T cell receptor beta chain was recorded a few times. The antigen remains undetermined. Reverse transcription of all isolated RNA meant that expressed TCRB transcripts were sequenced. The data were produced by immunoSEQ multiplex PCR, yet TCRdb's version contains in-frame clones alone and is incomplete. The data hold 200,000 to 250,000 clones, with roughly 30% observed a single time. Every donor provided one heparinised blood draw, which averaged approximately 100 mL. The data derive from a study of beta chain features in type 1 diabetes. The overall study: Regarding age, gender and cell yields, patients proved similar to healthy donors.

Study-level results: Cells with high TCR expression could be over-represented when cDNA is sequenced. Moderately but significantly shorter TCRB CDR3s were found in Type 1 diabetes patients in all four CD4+ subsets.

The CDR3 is 13 residues long. V lost 2 bases, J lost 5 bases, and 7 bases lay in between. CDR1 is LGHNT, CDR2 FRNRAP, per germline. This TCR was sampled from a man aged 25-40 years in good health. The sequencing sample was made of central memory CD4+ T cells from blood. This chain links TRBV12-5 with TRBJ2-1; TRBD2 might be the D (5 bases). The CDR3: CASGLSGNNEQFF. CDR3 DNA sequence: TGTGCTAGTGGTTTGTCGGGGAACAATGAGCAGTTCTTC.